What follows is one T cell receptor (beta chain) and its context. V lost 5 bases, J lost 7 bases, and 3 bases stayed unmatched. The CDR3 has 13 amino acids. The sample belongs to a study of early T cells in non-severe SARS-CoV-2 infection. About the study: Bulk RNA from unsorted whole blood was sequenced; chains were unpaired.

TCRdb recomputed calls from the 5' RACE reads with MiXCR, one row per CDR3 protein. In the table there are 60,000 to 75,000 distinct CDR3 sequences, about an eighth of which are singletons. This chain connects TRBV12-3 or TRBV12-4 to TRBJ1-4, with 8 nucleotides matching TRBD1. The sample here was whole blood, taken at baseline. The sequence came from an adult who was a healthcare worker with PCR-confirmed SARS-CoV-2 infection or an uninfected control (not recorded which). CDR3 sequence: CASSPGTGEKLFF. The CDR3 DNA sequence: TGTGCCAGCAGTCCCGGGACAGGTGAAAAACTGTTTTTT.